This T cell receptor (beta chain) was retrieved from a study of T-cell reconstitution after alpha-beta-depleted transplantation in children. The study, taken as a whole, reports: Elevated TCRbeta diversity at day 60 was traced, in some patients, to surviving recipient T cells and thymic progenitors.

This clonotype was detected many times. No antigen is known for it. The J segment lost 5 bases and the V segment lost 3 bases, leaving 9 bases of the junction unmatched. Germline CDR1 and CDR2: DFQATT and SNEGSKA (reference sequence). There are 15 residues in the CDR3. TCRbeta library construction was performed incorporating unique molecular identifiers. TCRdb redid the calling of the PCR reads with MiXCR, one entry per CDR3 protein. The sample includes just under 350,000 distinct CDR3 sequences, about 17% of them seen just once. This TCR was recovered from a male patient aged 2-10 years who had a stem cell transplant for acute lymphoblastic leukemia, so the T cells may come from the graft donor. The input for sequencing was PBMCs, mostly from graft donor cells, taken 360 days after TCRalphabeta/CD19-depleted stem cell transplant. The V call is TRBV20-1, the J call TRBJ2-3; TRBD1 matches 9 bases. CDR3 region: CSASRQGVGRDTQYF. CDR3 DNA sequence: TGCAGTGCTAGTAGACAGGGGGTCGGGAGAGATACGCAGTATTTT.